The sequence of this T cell receptor beta chain was determined in a study of shared clonotypes between healthy human individuals. The wider study: For every donor, three CD4 naive, three CD4 memory, two CD8 naive and one CD8 memory plates were used. General study results and limits: Memory subsets had estimated richness that was generally smaller than that of naive subsets.

The CDR3 is 16 amino acids. V lost 2 bases and J 3 bases, leaving 17 bases between the germline ends. The germline CDR1 and CDR2 sequences are KGHSH and LQKENI. Clones were read by immunoSEQ multiplex PCR, and TCRdb kept only the in-frame ones, dropping some. The data contain approximately 650,000 clones, less than 97% of them singletons. CD45RO-negative cells were positively selected for CCR7, leaving out terminally differentiated effector memory CD45RA+ cells. The donors, healthy adults who were HIV-negative, had experienced no recent acute infections or vaccinations. In regard to this clone: Its specificity is not known.

This chain joins TRBV18 and TRBJ2-7, with no clear D. What was sequenced was naive CD8+ T cells sorted from blood. The source of this sequence is a woman in her thirties in good health. CDR3 nucleotide sequence: TGTGCCAGCTCACCAATCCGTCAAGCAGAGAACTACGAGCAGTACTTC. Translating it yields CASSPIRQAENYEQYF.